This note documents a single T cell receptor beta chain sequence. The antigen is not known. Sample time point: week 5, during vaccination. The study gave 300 ug of mutant IDH1 20-mer peptide per vaccine dose, with topical imiquimod. Method: immunoSEQ multiplex PCR; TCRdb's copy keeps in-frame clones and lacks some. The sample consists of roughly 50,000 clones, around 81% of them appearing once. The source of the sample is a study of a mutant IDH1 vaccine in newly diagnosed glioma. Study overall: Patients, over weeks 1, 3, 5, 7, 11, 15, 19 and 23, received a total of eight vaccinations. With temozolomide cycles, or 4-6 weeks after radiotherapy alone, vaccination was started. Therapy received beforehand was radiotherapy, temozolomide, or both, with most patients given both.

The CDR3 sequence is 15 residues long. The V and J ends lost 1 base and 3 bases respectively, with 14 bases between them. Germline V lookup: CDR1 SGHNT, CDR2 YYREEE (reference sequence). The chain uses TRBV5-4 and TRBJ2-7; tentative D call: TRBD2 (6 bases). The TCR originated in a man aged 25-40 years with glioma. The source was PBMCs, collected from a glioma patient whose treatment included an IDH1 peptide vaccine. The CDR3 here is CASSLRGQDYYEQYF. The CDR3 DNA is TGTGCCAGCAGCTTGAGAGGGCAGGACTACTACGAGCAGTACTTC.